The 22 T cell receptor beta chains in this list originate from one sample, sequenced in a study of T cells in Graves' hyperthyroidism and ophthalmopathy. Amplification of TCR beta CDR3 regions was performed using RNA transcripts as template. Using the HTBI primer set, a first-round RT-PCR was run on the TCR CDR3. In TCRdb, the multiplex PCR reads were re-called with MiXCR into one record per CDR3 protein. The sample comprises 450,000 to 650,000 distinct CDR3 sequences, 15% to 20% of which are singletons, and 15% to 20% rests with the top ten. The sample was blood. These TCRs come from a woman under 30 with Graves' ophthalmopathy.

The V call is TRBV28, the J call TRBJ1-5, with TRBD1 identical over 7 bases. This CDR3 is built from 15 residues. V was pared by 5 bases and J by 4 bases, with 8 bases of the junction left unmatched. CDR1 MDHEN and CDR2 SYDVKM come from the germline V gene. The CDR3 DNA reads as TGTGCCAGCAGTGCCGACAGGGTAGGGAATCAGCCCCAGCATTTT. Its translation is CASSADRVGNQPQHF.

In this sample, this clonotype turned up many times. This chain joins TRBV2 and TRBJ2-5, with D tentatively TRBD2 (7 bases). The CDR3 is made up of 14 amino acids. V was clipped by 11 bases and J by 4 bases, with 20 bases between them. The germline V gene encodes CDR1 SNHLY and CDR2 FYNNEI. The CDR3: CAHNEGGGPETQYF. The CDR3 DNA follows: TGTGCCCACAACGAGGGGGGGGGGCCAGAGACCCAGTACTTC.

This clonotype was recorded at least ten times. The chain employs TRBV5-4 and TRBJ2-3; 10 bases fit TRBD2. In germline, CDR1 is SGHNT, CDR2 YYREEE (reference sequence). This CDR3 contains 16 residues. V lost 4 bases and J lost 2; bases outside the gene matches: 7. DNA of the CDR3: TGTGCCAGCAGCCGGAAACTAGCGGGGCACACAGATACGCAGTATTTT. It codes for CASSRKLAGHTDTQYF.

In this sample, this clonotype turned up many times. This chain links TRBV5-6 with TRBJ2-2, with a weak D call TRBD2 (6 bases). The germline V and J ends were trimmed by 4 bases and 1 base, with 20 bases remaining between them. The CDR3 extends over 18 amino acids. Germline-derived CDR1 and CDR2 are SGHDT and YYEEEE. The CDR3 region has the DNA TGTGCCAGCAGCCTTATTTACCCGGGACTGGAGAACACCGGGGAGCTGTTTTTT. This translates into CASSLIYPGLENTGELFF. The full variable domain, rest sourced from reference TRBV5-6 and TRBJ2-2, is DAGVTQSPTHLIKTRGQQVTLRCSPKSGHDTVSWYQQALGQGPQFIFQYYEEEERQRGNFPDRFSGHQFPNYSSELNVNALLLGDSALYLCASSLIYPGLENTGELFFGEGSRLTVL.

This clonotype has more than one count but fewer than ten. The chain has TRBV19 and TRBJ2-1, with 11 bases fitting TRBD2. The CDR3 sequence is 14 residues long. Trimming at V came to 6 bases and at J to 5 bases, leaving 3 bases not matched to a gene. Looked up from germline, CDR1 is LNHDA and CDR2 is SQIVND (reference sequence). The CDR3 DNA is TGTGCCAGTAGCGTAGCGGGGGGGGACAATGAGCAGTTCTTC. Translation: CASSVAGGDNEQFF.

The count of this clonotype is one. This chain links TRBV11-1 with TRBJ2-5; weak D call: TRBD1 (5 bases). This CDR3 contains 14 residues. The ends were cut back, 2 bases at V and 3 bases at J, with 10 bases in the middle. Germline-derived CDR1 and CDR2 are SGHAT and FQDESV (reference sequence). Here the CDR3 DNA reads TGTGCCAGCAGCTTAATCACAGGCAAAGAGACCCAGTACTTC. It yields the protein CASSLITGKETQYF.

This chain links TRBV6-2 or TRBV6-3 with TRBJ2-3, with TRBD2 matching 7 bases. This CDR3 contains 15 residues. Germline assignment: CDR1 MNHEY and CDR2 SVGEGT. V was pared by 6 bases and J by 0 bases, with 6 bases of the junction left unmatched. The CDR3 protein is CASSLRGFSTDTQYF. CDR3 nucleotide sequence: TGTGCCAGCAGCCTGCGGGGGTTTAGCACAGATACGCAGTATTTT.

There are a few counts of this clonotype. V gene TRBV28 combines with J gene TRBJ2-5; TRBD2 agrees at 8 bases. J lost 3 bases, V lost 6 bases, and 12 bases had no gene match. CDR3 size: 16 residues. Germline CDR1 MDHEN, CDR2 SYDVKM. The CDR3 loop is CASSPLAREAEETQYF. CDR3 bases: TGTGCCAGCAGCCCCTTGGCGCGGGAGGCGGAAGAGACCCAGTACTTC.

This clonotype was counted many times. V usage is TRBV7-8 and J usage is TRBJ2-1; tentatively, D is TRBD1 (5 bases). V was cut by 1 base and J by 10 bases, with 14 bases left in between. This CDR3 comprises 14 residues. The germline gives CDR1 SGHVS, CDR2 FQNEAQ. CDR3 in DNA: TGTGCCAGCAGCTTAGAGGGGCTGATGATAGAGCAGTTCTTC. As protein: CASSLEGLMIEQFF. Using reference TRBV7-8 and TRBJ2-1 for the parts outside the CDR3, the full variable domain is GAGVSQSPRYKVAKRGQDVALRCDPISGHVSLFWYQQALGQGPEFLTYFQNEAQLDKSGLPSDRFFAERPEGSVSTLKIQRTQQEDSAVYLCASSLEGLMIEQFFGPGTRLTVL.

This clonotype has at least ten counts. The chain is built from TRBV30 and TRBJ2-7; D ambiguous. Between the trimmed V and J ends, which lost 4 bases and 2 bases, there was a span of 15 bases. The CDR3 runs to 14 residues. The germline CDR1 and CDR2 sequences are GTSNPN and SVGIG (reference sequence). The CDR3 coding sequence is TGTGCCTGGAATCAAAGGCGCAGCGCCTACGAGCAGTACTTC. This encodes CAWNQRRSAYEQYF.

This clonotype was observed at least ten times. V and J are TRBV30 and TRBJ2-5; D unresolved. Between the trimmed V and J ends, which lost 7 bases and 5 bases, there was a span of 8 bases. There are 10 residues in the CDR3. Germline-derived CDR1 and CDR2 are GTSNPN and SVGIG (reference sequence). The CDR3 region is CAYSTETQYF. DNA for the CDR3: TGTGCCTACTCTACCGAGACCCAGTACTTC.

In this sample, this clonotype turned up a few times. This chain uses TRBV12-3 or TRBV12-4 with TRBJ2-1; D is perhaps TRBD2 (6 bases). V lost 6 bases to trimming and J lost 12 bases, with 15 bases between them. The CDR3 sequence is 12 residues long. The CDR3 DNA reads TGTGCCAGCAGCTTGGGGGGAGCTCTGCAGTTCTTC. Amino acids: CASSLGGALQFF.

This chain joins TRBV5-4 and TRBJ2-5; 9 bases align to TRBD1. CDR3 size: 15 residues. Germline CDR1 is SGHNT and CDR2 is YYREEE (reference sequence). After removal of 0 bases from V and 3 bases from J, the junction contained 3 bases not matched to a gene. CDR3 nucleotides: TGTGCCAGCAGCTTGGAAGGGACAGGGAAAGAGACCCAGTACTTC. Translating it yields CASSLEGTGKETQYF.

In this sample, this clonotype turned up a few times. The V call is TRBV10-2, the J call TRBJ2-7, with 12 bases fitting TRBD1. V was clipped by 3 bases and J by 6 bases; unmatched bases: 3. This CDR3 has 14 residues. Germline values: CDR1 WSHSY, CDR2 SAAADI. The CDR3 region is CASSDGTGGAEQYF. CDR3 sequence (DNA): TGCGCCAGCAGTGACGGGACAGGGGGCGCCGAGCAGTACTTC.

In its sample, this clonotype was seen many times. The chain joins TRBV18 to TRBJ2-3, with unresolved D. The CDR3 extends over 14 amino acids. Germline CDR1 reads KGHSH; CDR2 reads LQKENI. Trimming cost V 0 bases and J 6 bases, with 10 bases left between them. In nucleotides, the CDR3 is TGTGCCAGCTCACCACCGGCAGCGCCGGATACGCAGTATTTT. The encoded protein is CASSPPAAPDTQYF.

V is TRBV20-1 and J is TRBJ2-4; tentative D call: TRBD2 (6 bases). Germline V lookup: CDR1 DFQATT, CDR2 SNEGSKA (reference sequence). Trimming removed 3 bases at V and 3 bases at J, with 15 bases between. The CDR3 spans 15 residues. CDR3 sequence: CSASSILGGKNIQYF. In nucleotides, the CDR3 is TGCAGTGCTAGTTCGATCTTGGGGGGCAAAAACATTCAGTACTTC.

The sample holds many counts of this clonotype. The chain joins TRBV20-1 to TRBJ2-1; 11 positions agree with TRBD2. The CDR3 is 11 amino acids. Germline CDR1 is DFQATT and CDR2 is SNEGSKA (reference sequence). With V trimmed by 6 bases and J by 15 bases, 7 bases remained unmatched. CDR3 sequence: CSANSGRALFF. The CDR3 DNA is TGCAGTGCAAATAGCGGGAGGGCCCTGTTCTTC.

This clonotype was observed a handful of times. CDR3 DNA sequence: TGTGCCATCAATTTGGATCCTAATTCACCCCTCCACTTT. Amino acid sequence: CAINLDPNSPLHF. The J gene is TRBJ1-6, the V gene TRBV10-3; D call uncertain. Trimming shortened V by 7 bases and J by 6 bases, and 10 bases separated the two germline ends. The CDR3 totals 13 residues. Germline values: CDR1 ENHRY, CDR2 SYGVKD.

In its sample, this clonotype was seen many times. The rearrangement links TRBV30 to TRBJ2-3, with D tentatively TRBD1 (6 bases). The CDR3 has 14 amino acids. Per the germline V gene, CDR1 is GTSNPN and CDR2 is SVGIG (reference sequence). CDR3 sequence (DNA): TGTGCTGCTCCAGGGGAGAGTAGCACAGATACGCAGTATTTT. Its protein is CAAPGESSTDTQYF.

On this clonotype itself: This may be a read error, as it is one base from a much larger clone. The genes are TRBV20-1 and TRBJ2-4; possibly TRBD1 or TRBD2 for D (5 bases each). The CDR3 contains 15 residues. Germline CDR1 and CDR2: DFQATT and SNEGSKA (reference sequence). CDR3 in amino acids: CSARDHGGAKNIRYF. The CDR3 DNA reads as TGCAGTGCTAGAGATCATGGGGGTGCCAAAAACATTCGGTACTTC.

This clonotype showed up just a few times. The chain carries TRBV19 and TRBJ2-1, with 13 bases lining up with TRBD2. Germline-derived CDR1 and CDR2 are LNHDA and SQIVND (reference sequence). The CDR3 runs to 15 residues. J gave up 11 bases and V 3 bases, and 7 bases lay outside the gene matches. The CDR3 DNA reads as TGTGCCAGTAGTATGGGGACTAGCGGGGTGGGTCAGCAGTTCTTC. This codes for CASSMGTSGVGQQFF.

The chain is built from TRBV7-2 and TRBJ2-3; the D call may be TRBD1 or TRBD2 (5 bases each). The germline CDR1 and CDR2 sequences are SGHTA and FQGNSA. Deletions cut 1 base from V and 6 bases from J, with 11 bases between. This CDR3 spans 14 amino acids. The CDR3 region has the DNA TGTGCCAGCAGCTTAGAGGGACCAGGGGATACGCAGTATTTT. It yields the protein CASSLEGPGDTQYF.